A selection of T cell receptor beta chains follows, all from one sample in a study of blood T cell repertoires in COVID-19. TCRdb keeps only in-frame clones here, not all; method: immunoSEQ multiplex PCR. Seen here are some 110,000 clones, approximately 87% observed once, and the top ten hold 6% to 9.5%. The source material was peripheral blood. The receptor source for this set is an older man who had recovered from COVID-19. Each CDR3 is given with its conserved first and last residue. D genes are given only for firm matches.

D: TRBD2; V: TRBV10-3; J: TRBJ2-2; CDR3: CAISERRGGDGELFF
D: NA; V: TRBV18; J: TRBJ2-7; CDR3: CASSRDGSSSSEQYF
D: TRBD2; V: TRBV9; J: TRBJ2-3; CDR3: CASSVGSGVITDTQYF
D: NA; V: TRBV4-1; J: TRBJ2-7; CDR3: CASSQDPGGGSYEQYF
D: NA; V: TRBV3-1/TRBV3-2; J: TRBJ2-7; CDR3: CASSTRHGDQYF
D: NA; V: TRBV11-2; J: TRBJ2-2; CDR3: CASSLAGRRELFF
D: TRBD1; V: TRBV6-5; J: TRBJ1-4; CDR3: CASRTTGGGEKLFF
D: NA; V: TRBV6-5; J: TRBJ2-7; CDR3: CASMPGSSYEQYF
D: TRBD2; V: TRBV10-2; J: TRBJ2-1; CDR3: CASRDARLAGGRSSYNEQFF
D: NA; V: TRBV3-1/TRBV3-2; J: TRBJ2-7; CDR3: CASSVTAFEQYF
D: TRBD1; V: TRBV19; J: TRBJ1-5; CDR3: CASSLTGGNQPQHF
D: TRBD1; V: TRBV11-2; J: TRBJ2-3; CDR3: CASSLGQGLRQYF
D: NA; V: TRBV3-1/TRBV3-2; J: TRBJ1-3; CDR3: CASSRLTGLRGNTIYF
D: TRBD1; V: TRBV29-1; J: TRBJ1-1; CDR3: CSVVTGANTEAFF
D: NA; V: TRBV12-3/TRBV12-4; J: TRBJ2-7; CDR3: CASSLTAYEQYF
D: TRBD1; V: TRBV6-5; J: TRBJ1-5; CDR3: CASSTDRVNQPQHF
D: TRBD1; V: TRBV19; J: TRBJ2-2; CDR3: CASSMQDRETGELFF
D: NA; V: TRBV5-8; J: TRBJ1-1; CDR3: CASSVDRNTEAFF
D: NA; V: TRBV5-1; J: TRBJ2-2; CDR3: CASSFPRTTANTGELFF
D: TRBD2; V: TRBV14; J: TRBJ2-2; CDR3: CASSQDFSGAGELFF
D: TRBD2; V: TRBV5-1; J: TRBJ2-2; CDR3: CASSLVASGGNTGELFF
D: TRBD1; V: TRBV6-4; J: TRBJ1-2; CDR3: CASSSDRGRGGYTF
D: NA; V: TRBV7-3; J: TRBJ2-2; CDR3: CASSTQGRGTGELFF
D: TRBD1; V: TRBV5-4; J: TRBJ2-3; CDR3: CASRLDRGVTDTQYF
D: TRBD1; V: TRBV9; J: TRBJ1-3; CDR3: CASSVAGQTAGNTIYF
D: TRBD2; V: TRBV6-2/TRBV6-3; J: TRBJ2-7; CDR3: CASSYRGRGYEQYF
D: NA; V: TRBV7-9; J: TRBJ2-3; CDR3: CASSLGAGGTDTQYF
D: NA; V: TRBV4-1; J: TRBJ1-5; CDR3: CASSQEGLPQHF